The rows below give T cell receptor beta chains drawn from one sample of a study of T cell responses to AZD1222 COVID-19 vaccine. The assay was immunoSEQ multiplex PCR, and TCRdb's table has in-frame clones only and misses some. In the table there are about 120,000 clones, about 91% of which are singletons. The sample in question was peripheral blood, obtained on day 0 of AZD1222 vaccination. The receptors originated from an adult in good health. Both conserved end residues are part of each CDR3. Each record gives: CDR3 length, V gene, J gene, D gene, clone size, CDR3 DNA, CDR3 protein. The D gene is left open where the match is weak. Rows may omit the clone size; those that give it use once, few, many or a size class.

13,TRBV5-6,TRBJ1-2,TRBD1,-,TGTGCCAGCAGCTCGACAGGGGGCTATGGCTACACCTTC,CASSSTGGYGYTF
14,TRBV23-1,TRBJ1-1,TRBD1,-,TGCGCCAGCAGTCGGGAAGACAGGGGAACTGAAGCTTTCTTT,CASSREDRGTEAFF
18,TRBV5-5,TRBJ1-1,-,-,TGTGCCAGCAGCTTGTCCGGCTCCGGAGGTGTTAGCAATACTGAAGCTTTCTTT,CASSLSGSGGVSNTEAFF
15,TRBV30,TRBJ2-7,-,-,TGTGCCTGGAGTGTACCCGGGCGAGTGCCCTACGAGCAGTACTTC,CAWSVPGRVPYEQYF
16,TRBV18,TRBJ1-1,TRBD1,-,TGTGCCAGCTCACCTTGGGCAGGGACTCAGGGGGATGAAGCTTTCTTT,CASSPWAGTQGDEAFF
12,TRBV13,TRBJ2-2,-,-,TGTGCCAGCAGCTTAGAGGCCGGGGAGCTGTTTTTT,CASSLEAGELFF
14,TRBV10-3,TRBJ2-7,-,once,TGTGCCATCAGTCGGGACTTGGCTTCCTACGAGCAGTACTTC,CAISRDLASYEQYF
12,TRBV5-1,TRBJ1-2,-,-,TGCGCCAGCAGCGATACAGCTTATGGCTACACCTTC,CASSDTAYGYTF
15,TRBV27,TRBJ2-1,TRBD2,-,TGTGCCAGCAGTCCCCTAGCGGGAGTCTACAATGAGCAGTTCTTC,CASSPLAGVYNEQFF
13,TRBV30,TRBJ1-2,-,-,TGTGCCTGGAGTCCAGCTCAGGACTATGGCTACACCTTC,CAWSPAQDYGYTF
14,TRBV5-4,TRBJ1-5,TRBD1,-,TGTGCCAGCAGCCCCGGGACAGGGAATCAGCCCCAGCATTTT,CASSPGTGNQPQHF
14,TRBV6-8,TRBJ2-1,-,-,TGTGCCACCCCACGCGGGGCGGGGGCCAATGAGCAGTTCTTC,CATPRGAGANEQFF
13,TRBV7-2,TRBJ1-2,TRBD1,once,TGTGCCAGCAGCGACAGGGGGCAGGCTGGCTACACCTTC,CASSDRGQAGYTF
12,TRBV27,TRBJ2-5,-,-,TGTGCCAGCAGGAACGATCAGGAGACCCAGTACTTC,CASRNDQETQYF
13,TRBV14,TRBJ2-7,-,once,TGTGCCAGCAGCCCGCGGGGCAGGGAGAAGCAGTACTTC,CASSPRGREKQYF
14,TRBV5-1,TRBJ1-1,-,-,TGCGCCAGCAGCTTGGCGGGGGGGCGCACTGAAGCTTTCTTT,CASSLAGGRTEAFF
13,TRBV18,TRBJ1-1,-,-,TGTGCCAGCTCTCCCGGACAGACGGCTGAAGCTTTCTTT,CASSPGQTAEAFF
15,TRBV6-6,TRBJ1-2,-,-,TGTGCCACCCTCACGGGCAGGGCGCGACTTGATGGCTACACCTTC,CATLTGRARLDGYTF
17,TRBV27,TRBJ2-4,TRBD2,-,TGTGCCAGCAGACGGACGGGACTAGACTATAATAAAAACATTCAGTACTTC,CASRRTGLDYNKNIQYF
19,TRBV7-9,TRBJ2-6,TRBD1,-,TGTGCCAGCAGCTCGCTCTCCTGGGACAGCAGCTCTGGGGCCAACGTCCTGACTTTC,CASSSLSWDSSSGANVLTF
15,TRBV19,TRBJ2-2,TRBD1,once,TGTGCCAGTAGGGCCCTGACAGGGGGCACCGGGGAGCTGTTTTTT,CASRALTGGTGELFF
13,TRBV6-5,TRBJ2-1,TRBD1,-,TGTGCCAGCAGTCACAACAGGGGCCATGAGCAGTTCTTC,CASSHNRGHEQFF
14,TRBV10-3,TRBJ1-1,-,-,TGTGCCATCAGTGAGGGCGGAAAGAACACTGAAGCTTTCTTT,CAISEGGKNTEAFF
14,TRBV28,TRBJ1-4,TRBD1,-,TGTGCCAGCAGTAAGACAGGGTCTTATGAAAAACTGTTTTTT,CASSKTGSYEKLFF
15,TRBV5-1,TRBJ1-1,TRBD1,-,TGCGCCAGCAGCTTGGTTTCCCAGGGGGGAGCTGAAGCTTTCTTT,CASSLVSQGGAEAFF
14,TRBV30,TRBJ1-2,-,-,TGTGCCTGGAGTGTACATACAGGGAAGGGTGGCTACACCTTC,CAWSVHTGKGGYTF
14,TRBV7-9,TRBJ1-1,-,-,TGTGCCATCGGAAACCCGGGGCAGAACACTGAAGCTTTCTTT,CAIGNPGQNTEAFF
16,TRBV9,TRBJ2-2,-,-,TGTGCCAGCAGCGTTTCCGGGACGTCGATGATGGGGGAGCTGTTTTTT,CASSVSGTSMMGELFF
13,TRBV7-9,TRBJ1-1,-,-,TGTGCCAGCAGCTTAAGGCTGAACACTGAAGCTTTCTTT,CASSLRLNTEAFF
12,TRBV6-1,TRBJ1-2,-,-,TGTGCCAGCAGTGACACAGGGTATGGCTACACCTTC,CASSDTGYGYTF
14,TRBV7-2,TRBJ2-2,-,-,TGTGCCAGCAGCTTAGGGGTTGGAACCGGGGAGCTGTTTTTT,CASSLGVGTGELFF
13,TRBV19,TRBJ1-1,TRBD1,-,TGTGCCAGTAGTCCTTGGACAGGCGGAGAAGCTTTCTTT,CASSPWTGGEAFF
14,TRBV6-5,TRBJ1-5,TRBD1,-,TGTGCCAGCAGTTTAACAGGGGGGAGGCAGCCCCAGCATTTT,CASSLTGGRQPQHF
14,TRBV7-3,TRBJ2-7,TRBD2,-,TGTGCCACCGGGGTAGCGGGGGGACTCTACGAGCAGTACTTC,CATGVAGGLYEQYF
14,TRBV7-3,TRBJ2-3,-,-,TGTGCCAGCAGCCCAGCGAGGAGCACAGATACGCAGTATTTT,CASSPARSTDTQYF
16,TRBV19,TRBJ2-5,TRBD2,-,TGTGCCAGTAGTCCCCGGACTAGCGGACCTCAAGAGACCCAGTACTTC,CASSPRTSGPQETQYF
13,TRBV12-3/TRBV12-4,TRBJ1-1,-,-,TGTGCCAGCTCGGTGCCGGGAGGCACTGAAGCTTTCTTT,CASSVPGGTEAFF
13,TRBV12-3/TRBV12-4,TRBJ1-1,-,-,TGTGCCAGCAGTCCTCGTTTTGGCACTGAAGCTTTCTTT,CASSPRFGTEAFF
16,TRBV30,TRBJ2-3,TRBD2,-,TGTGCCTGGAGCCCACCGGGGACTAGCGGCGGAGATACGCAGTATTTT,CAWSPPGTSGGDTQYF
12,TRBV28,TRBJ1-2,-,-,TGTGCCAGCAGTTTTACTACATGGGGCTACACCTTC,CASSFTTWGYTF
12,TRBV20-1,TRBJ1-1,-,-,TGCAGTGCTAGTTATCAGAACACTGAAGCTTTCTTT,CSASYQNTEAFF